This is a list of T cell receptor beta chains from one sample in a study of post-analysis software for immune sequencing data. Using its own MiXCR run on the PCR reads, TCRdb lists one record per CDR3 protein. The sample lists about 190,000 distinct CDR3 sequences, roughly 28% occurring once. The material sequenced was blood. All receptors come from a girl aged 2-17 years with multiple sclerosis. CDR3s include the opening cysteine and the closing phenylalanine or tryptophan. The order of the fields is V gene, clone size, J gene, D gene, CDR3 protein, CDR3 DNA. D genes are given only for firm matches. Some rows have no size entry. The others give once, few or many, or a class for an expanded clone.

>TRBV12-3/TRBV12-4|few|TRBJ2-5|.
CASSTSGTNQYF
TGTGCCAGCTCCACAAGCGGGACAAACCAGTACTTC
>TRBV3-1|many|TRBJ2-3|.
CASSQAGSTDTQYF
TGTGCCAGCAGCCAAGCGGGTAGCACAGATACGCAGTATTTT
>TRBV28|.|TRBJ2-7|.
CASRETGTHYEQYF
TGTGCCAGCAGGGAAACCGGGACCCACTACGAGCAGTACTTC
>TRBV20-1|.|TRBJ2-1|.
CSAPRGLESYNEQFF
TGCAGTGCACCTCGGGGGCTAGAGTCCTACAATGAGCAGTTCTTC
>TRBV5-1|many|TRBJ2-6|.
CASSLRGPGANVLTF
TGCGCCAGCAGCTTACGGGGTCCTGGGGCCAACGTCCTGACTTTC
>TRBV15|.|TRBJ1-5|.
CATKGRDWDQPQHF
TGTGCCACAAAGGGCAGGGATTGGGATCAGCCCCAGCATTTT
>TRBV20-1|few|TRBJ2-2|.
CSASTTGGMGTGELFF
TGCAGTGCTAGCACGACAGGCGGGATGGGCACCGGGGAGCTGTTTTTT
>TRBV12-3/TRBV12-4|.|TRBJ1-6|.
CASSLTRSPLHF
TGTGCCAGCAGTTTGACCCGTTCACCCCTCCACTTT
>TRBV7-2|.|TRBJ1-1|.
CASTKRGYTEAFF
TGTGCCAGCACAAAAAGGGGGTACACTGAAGCTTTCTTT
>TRBV2|.|TRBJ1-5|.
CASKGDANQPQHF
TGTGCCAGCAAGGGGGACGCAAATCAGCCCCAGCATTTT
>TRBV5-1|many|TRBJ1-2|.
CASSRGGTGDYGYTF
TGCGCCAGCAGCCGGGGGGGAACAGGAGACTATGGCTACACCTTC
>TRBV5-1|few|TRBJ1-1|TRBD1
CASSGRTGPPNTEAFF
TGCGCCAGCAGCGGAAGGACAGGGCCTCCGAACACTGAAGCTTTCTTT
>TRBV7-8|.|TRBJ1-1|.
CASSLFQGINAEAFF
TGTGCCAGCAGCTTATTTCAGGGGATAAACGCTGAAGCTTTCTTT
>TRBV2|.|TRBJ1-5|TRBD1
CASSLNQGAHNQPQHF
TGTGCCAGCAGCCTTAACCAGGGGGCGCATAACCAGCCCCAGCATTTT
>TRBV7-9|.|TRBJ2-1|.
CASSLFSRGLSSYNEQFF
TGTGCCAGCAGCTTATTCTCCCGGGGCCTGAGCTCCTACAATGAGCAGTTCTTC
>TRBV11-2|many|TRBJ2-7|.
CASSGQTYEQYF
TGTGCCAGCAGCGGGCAAACCTACGAGCAGTACTTC
>TRBV2|few|TRBJ2-5|TRBD1
CASSGGQAPKQYF
TGTGCCAGCAGTGGCGGACAGGCCCCTAAGCAGTACTTC
>TRBV7-2|many|TRBJ2-1|TRBD2
CASSYGTSTKQFF
TGTGCCAGCAGCTACGGGACTAGCACTAAGCAGTTCTTC
>TRBV6-5|few|TRBJ1-4|TRBD1
CASSCGWDSINEKLFF
TGTGCCAGCAGTTGCGGATGGGACAGCATCAATGAAAAACTGTTTTTT
>TRBV30|few|TRBJ2-3|.
CAWSVPPDTQYF
TGTGCCTGGAGTGTACCTCCAGATACGCAGTATTTT
>TRBV24-1|few|TRBJ2-2|.
CATSGPGQGMTGELFF
TGTGCCACCAGTGGGCCCGGTCAGGGGATGACCGGGGAGCTGTTTTTT
>TRBV29-1|.|TRBJ1-1|.
CSVSGAMNTEAFF
TGCAGCGTTTCGGGAGCTATGAACACTGAAGCTTTCTTT
>TRBV7-2|.|TRBJ2-3|.
CASGHSTTDTQYF
TGTGCCAGCGGCCACTCCACCACAGATACGCAGTATTTT
>TRBV6-1|few|TRBJ2-1|TRBD1
CASSAQGANYNEQFF
TGTGCCAGCAGTGCACAGGGGGCAAACTACAATGAGCAGTTCTTC
>TRBV11-1|few|TRBJ2-1|.
CASSKDRRNEQFF
TGTGCCAGCAGCAAAGACAGGCGCAATGAGCAGTTCTTC
>TRBV4-1|.|TRBJ1-1|.
CASSQDGFGPMNTEAFF
TGCGCCAGCAGCCAAGATGGGTTCGGGCCCATGAACACTGAAGCTTTCTTT
>TRBV20-1|few|TRBJ1-1|.
CSVIGGENTEAFF
TGCAGTGTAATCGGGGGAGAAAACACTGAAGCTTTCTTT
>TRBV7-3|once|TRBJ2-1|TRBD2
CASSNRTSSHNEQFF
TGTGCCAGCAGCAACCGGACTAGCTCCCACAATGAGCAGTTCTTC
>TRBV7-2|few|TRBJ2-2|.
CASSLVWSSGELFF
TGTGCCAGCAGCTTAGTATGGTCATCCGGGGAGCTGTTTTTT
>TRBV6-4|.|TRBJ2-2|.
CASSDERSGELFF
TGTGCCAGCAGTGATGAGAGGTCCGGGGAGCTGTTTTTT
>TRBV7-9|many|TRBJ2-4|TRBD2
CASSFRLAGENIQYF
TGTGCCAGCAGCTTCCGACTAGCGGGGGAAAACATTCAGTACTTC
>TRBV6-5|many|TRBJ2-1|.
CASSYIGNEQFF
TGTGCCAGCAGTTATATTGGCAATGAGCAGTTCTTC
>TRBV2|many|TRBJ2-5|TRBD1
CASSRQGGETQYF
TGTGCCAGCTCCCGACAGGGTGGCGAGACCCAGTACTTC
>TRBV12-3/TRBV12-4|.|TRBJ1-3|.
CASSLPILGVSGNTIYF
TGTGCCAGCAGTTTGCCCATACTAGGAGTCTCTGGAAACACCATATATTTT
>TRBV29-1|many|TRBJ2-1|.
CSVVVGNNEQFF
TGCAGCGTTGTAGTAGGGAACAATGAGCAGTTCTTC
>TRBV20-1|few|TRBJ1-6|TRBD1
CSAFTGGLRYNSPLHF
TGCAGTGCATTTACAGGGGGATTACGATATAATTCACCCCTCCACTTT
>TRBV20-1|.|TRBJ1-2|.
CSAGASGGRGENGYTF
TGCAGTGCTGGGGCTTCGGGCGGGAGGGGTGAGAATGGCTACACCTTC
>TRBV27|many|TRBJ2-5|.
CASSLSGGQETQYF
TGTGCCAGCAGTTTATCAGGGGGCCAAGAGACCCAGTACTTC
>TRBV7-9|.|TRBJ2-7|.
CASSPLTEQYF
TGTGCCAGCAGCCCCCTGACCGAGCAGTACTTC
>TRBV27|.|TRBJ2-5|.
CASSFLPGGETQYF
TGTGCCAGCAGTTTCCTCCCAGGGGGGGAGACCCAGTACTTC
>TRBV20-1|many|TRBJ2-7|.
CSARGGRLVGEQYF
TGCAGTGCTAGAGGCGGACGGCTAGTTGGGGAGCAGTACTTC
>TRBV5-1|.|TRBJ2-2|.
CASSLQPETIQPGELFF
TGCGCCAGCAGCTTGCAACCCGAAACCATACAACCCGGGGAGCTGTTTTTT
>TRBV2|few|TRBJ2-3|.
CASSWVYDTQYF
TGTGCCAGCAGTTGGGTCTACGATACGCAGTATTTT
>TRBV18|.|TRBJ2-1|TRBD1
CASTSGQLPYNEQFF
TGTGCCAGCACCTCGGGACAGCTCCCCTACAATGAGCAGTTCTTC
>TRBV7-3|many|TRBJ2-1|TRBD2
CASSLGLAGGPYNEQFF
TGTGCCAGCAGCTTAGGACTAGCGGGGGGGCCCTACAATGAGCAGTTCTTC
>TRBV7-9|few|TRBJ1-4|.
CASSQSGTDEKLFF
TGTGCCAGCAGCCAGTCCGGGACGGATGAAAAACTGTTTTTT
>TRBV5-1|many|TRBJ2-1|.
CASSLEGFAYNEQFF
TGCGCCAGCAGCTTGGAGGGCTTCGCCTACAATGAGCAGTTCTTC
>TRBV12-3/TRBV12-4|few|TRBJ1-5|TRBD1
CASSRQGDQPQHF
TGTGCCAGCAGCCGACAGGGGGATCAGCCCCAGCATTTT
>TRBV29-1|many|TRBJ1-1|.
CSVKPWTASAEAFF
TGCAGCGTTAAGCCCTGGACAGCCAGTGCTGAAGCTTTCTTT
>TRBV12-3/TRBV12-4|few|TRBJ1-5|.
CASSEQEGNNQPQHF
TGTGCCAGCAGTGAACAGGAGGGCAACAATCAGCCCCAGCATTTT
>TRBV20-1|many|TRBJ2-1|.
CSARDLTTSYNEQFF
TGCAGTGCTAGAGATCTAACCACGTCCTACAATGAGCAGTTCTTC